These 13 T cell receptor beta chains were all obtained from the same sample, sequenced in a study of CD8 T cells in Susac syndrome. Reverse transcription of roughly 0.45 to 1 ug RNA was carried out with random hexamers. MiXCR was run by TCRdb on the immunoSEQ multiplex PCR reads, yielding one entry per CDR3 protein. The profile shows about 210,000 distinct CDR3 sequences, 95% of them singletons. Input material: CD4+ T cells from PBMCs. These receptors came from a human donor with multiple sclerosis.

This chain uses TRBV12-5 with TRBJ1-1; D is unresolved. The V gene lost 7 bases and the J gene lost 4 bases, with 7 bases spanning the gap. Germline assignment: CDR1 LGHNT and CDR2 FRNRAP. The CDR3 consists of 11 residues. CDR3: CASVSGTEAFF. The CDR3 DNA reads as TGTGCTAGTGTCTCAGGCACTGAAGCTTTCTTT.

The V and J genes are TRBV3-1 and TRBJ2-1; D gene unclear. In germline, CDR1 is LGHDT, CDR2 YNNKEL (reference sequence). The CDR3 is 15 amino acids. V was pared by 0 bases and J by 6 bases, with 12 bases between. The CDR3 DNA follows: TGTGCCAGCAGCCAAGATGAGGTTGCTTCCAATGAGCAGTTCTTC. It codes for CASSQDEVASNEQFF.

The chain employs TRBV24-1 and TRBJ1-2, with a tentative D call TRBD1 (5 bases). The CDR3 length is 13 residues. Per the germline V gene, CDR1 is KGHDR and CDR2 is SFDVKD. The germline V and J ends were trimmed by 6 bases and 4 bases, with 11 bases remaining between them. The DNA of the CDR3 is TGTGCCACCAGTCCGGGGGAAACCTATGGCTACACCTTC. Protein: CATSPGETYGYTF.

This clonotype was counted a single time. The chain links TRBV27 to TRBJ1-2; 7 positions agree with TRBD1. The V segment lost 4 bases and the J segment 5 bases; nucleotides outside the gene matches: 7. Germline values: CDR1 MNHEY, CDR2 SMNVEV (reference sequence). The CDR3 runs 14 residues. CDR3 sequence (DNA): TGTGCCAGCAGTTCCCGACAGGGAATATATGGCTACACCTTC. Its translation is CASSSRQGIYGYTF.

V gene TRBV10-2 combines with J gene TRBJ2-5, with 14 positions matching TRBD2. Per the germline V gene, CDR1 is WSHSY and CDR2 is SAAADI. V lost 6 bases, J lost 4 bases, and 4 bases stayed unmatched. The CDR3 loop spans 15 amino acids. In DNA, the CDR3 is TGCGCCAGCAGGGGGACTAGCGGGAGCGGAGAGACCCAGTACTTC. This sequence encodes CASRGTSGSGETQYF.

This rearrangement joins TRBV5-1 to TRBJ2-6; D gene ambiguous. Trimming left V 0 bases short and J 2 bases short, with 6 bases between. This CDR3 is built from 15 residues. Germline V gives CDR1 SGHRS, CDR2 YFSETQ. CDR3 DNA sequence: TGCGCCAGCAGCTTGGGGATGCCTGGGGCCAACGTCCTGACTTTC. Its protein is CASSLGMPGANVLTF.

J is TRBJ1-1 and V is TRBV29-1, with D uncertain. Trimming removed 0 bases at V and 6 bases at J, with 8 bases between. CDR1 SQVTM and CDR2 ANQGSEA come from the germline V gene. The CDR3 loop spans 12 amino acids. Written as DNA, the CDR3 is TGCAGCGTTGAAGAGGGCAGGTCTGAAGCTTTCTTT. Residues: CSVEEGRSEAFF.

The CDR3 here is CASSGTRNTEAFF. CDR3 bases: TGTGCCAGCAGTGGGACACGGAACACTGAAGCTTTCTTT. This chain uses TRBV7-2 with TRBJ1-1; a weak D match, TRBD1 (6 bases). CDR1 SGHTA and CDR2 FQGNSA come from the germline V gene. The V end lost 6 bases, the J end lost 1 base, and 9 bases lay between the germline ends. The CDR3 spans 13 residues.

This rearrangement joins TRBV20-1 to TRBJ1-5, with D perhaps matching TRBD1 (5 bases). Germline CDR1 and CDR2: DFQATT and SNEGSKA (reference sequence). The CDR3 loop spans 13 amino acids. V shed 0 bases and J shed 11 bases, with 14 bases lying between them. CDR3 amino acids: CSARDQGVGAQHF. CDR3 nucleotide sequence: TGCAGTGCTAGAGATCAAGGTGTAGGGGCCCAGCATTTT.

The chain couples TRBV6-5 to TRBJ2-7, with 9 bases lining up with TRBD1. Germline trimming cut 6 bases from V and 3 bases from J; bases unmatched to any gene: 6. This CDR3 spans 14 amino acids. CDR1 and CDR2 (germline): MNHEY, SVGAGI. The CDR3 coding sequence is TGTGCCAGCAGCCTCGGGACAGGGTACTACGAGCAGTACTTC. This gives the protein CASSLGTGYYEQYF.

The chain carries TRBV25-1 and TRBJ1-1; no clear D gene. The CDR3 is 14 amino acids. The V gene's germline CDR1 is MGHDK and CDR2 SYGVNS. Trimming pared 5 bases from V and 0 bases from J, leaving 10 bases between. CDR3: CASSRNDLNTEAFF. DNA of the CDR3: TGTGCCAGCAGTAGGAATGACCTGAACACTGAAGCTTTCTTT. The full variable domain, its missing parts supplied by reference TRBV25-1 and TRBJ1-1, is EADIYQTPRYLVIGTGKKITLECSQTMGHDKMYWYQQDPGMELHLIHYSYGVNSTEKGDLSSESTVSRIRTEHFPLTLESARPSHTSQYLCASSRNDLNTEAFFGQGTRLTVV.

The chain carries TRBV4-2 and TRBJ1-2; 8 bases fit TRBD1. With V trimmed by 3 bases and J by 4 bases, 7 bases remained unmatched. Per the germline V gene, CDR1 is LGHNA and CDR2 is YNFKEQ. This CDR3 spans 15 amino acids. The CDR3, as DNA: TGTGCCAGCAGCCAGGGGAGACAGGGGACCTATGGCTACACCTTC. Encoded protein: CASSQGRQGTYGYTF.

The gene calls are TRBV5-1 and TRBJ2-7; D may be TRBD2 (5 bases). CDR3 length: 16 residues. Trimming stripped 1 base from V and 3 bases from J, with 17 bases between. Per the germline V gene, CDR1 is SGHRS and CDR2 is YFSETQ. The CDR3 nucleotides read TGCGCCAGCAGCTTGTTGGGAGCCGGCTATGGCTACGAGCAGTACTTC. Its protein product is CASSLLGAGYGYEQYF.